One sample yielded the 8 T cell receptor beta chains listed below, sequenced in a study of T cell repertoires in cytomegalovirus infection (dated by TCRdb to between 2018 and 2020). In light of the paper, this sample's treatment or condition label describes: in vitro stimulation with specific CMV peptide epitopes to enrich CMV-specific T cells. Reads for this sample came from an Illumina HiSeq 1500. The public sequencing data were trimmed at Q25 with fastp and processed into clonotypes with MiXCR by TCRdb, which kept only in-frame beta chains. Each CDR3 protein appears once, grouped with its most common genes and DNA. Here the sample has about 47,000 distinct CDR3 sequences; around a fifth occur a single time. Jointly, the top ten make up roughly 77% of the sample. No antigens are known for them. Sequences were derived from CD8+ T cells from cultured PBMCs, sampled from culture after CMV antigen stimulation. The receptors originated from a human donor in good health (CMV status not recorded). Some clones in this sample may be carry-over from other donors' samples.

This clonotype showed up just a few times. The chain links TRBV20-1 to TRBJ2-1; TRBD1 matches at 8 bases. This CDR3 region has 12 residues. The germline V gene encodes CDR1 DFQATT and CDR2 SNEGSKA (reference sequence). V trimming: 5 bases; J trimming: 5 bases; junction bases outside the gene matches: 2. The CDR3 sequence: CSAWDRNNEQFF. The DNA of the CDR3 is TGCAGTGCTTGGGACAGGAACAATGAGCAGTTCTTC.

This clonotype has just a few counts. The chain uses TRBV7-9 and TRBJ2-7; D is unresolved. CDR1 and CDR2 from the germline V gene are SEHNR and FQNEAQ (reference sequence). V lost 4 bases and J 3 bases, leaving 7 bases between the germline ends. This CDR3 comprises 12 residues. CDR3 sequence reads: CASSSNVYEQYF. CDR3 DNA sequence: TGTGCCAGCAGCTCGAACGTCTACGAGCAGTACTTC.

The chain uses TRBV20-1 and TRBJ1-2; TRBD1 matches at 8 bases. The V gene end was trimmed by 3 bases and the J gene end by 2 bases; junction bases not matched to a gene: 5. The V gene's germline CDR1 is DFQATT and CDR2 SNEGSKA (reference sequence). The length of the CDR3 is 14 residues. The CDR3 nucleotides read TGCAGTGCTAGGCAGGGGGCGGTAAACTATGGCTACACCTTC. Its protein product is CSARQGAVNYGYTF.

This clonotype was seen repeatedly, ten times or more. The genes are TRBV2 and TRBJ2-1; D remains unclear. The ends were cut back, 6 bases at V and 3 bases at J, with 21 bases in the middle. From germline, CDR1 is SNHLY and CDR2 FYNNEI. The CDR3 sequence is 17 residues long. The CDR3 DNA reads TGTGCCAGCAGCCCCAATCATCCCCAAGGGTACTACAATGAGCAGTTCTTC. It encodes CASSPNHPQGYYNEQFF.

This chain joins TRBV28 and TRBJ2-3, with a weak D call TRBD1 (5 bases). Trimming took off 5 bases at V and 4 bases at J, with 10 bases between the two ends. The CDR3 has 13 amino acids. The germline V gene has CDR1 MDHEN and CDR2 SYDVKM. CDR3 DNA sequence: TGTGCCAGCAGTACCAGGGTTTCAGATACGCAGTATTTT. Amino acids: CASSTRVSDTQYF.

This clonotype was counted only a few times. This sequence joins TRBV27 and TRBJ1-1, with D unresolved. Germline lookup yields CDR1 MNHEY and CDR2 SMNVEV (reference sequence). The CDR3 covers 15 residues. V was clipped by 5 bases and J by 1 base, with 14 bases between them. CDR3 nucleotide sequence: TGTGCCAGCAGTCCACCCCGGGCAGGGAACACTGAAGCTTTCTTT. Protein sequence: CASSPPRAGNTEAFF.

The table lists this clonotype with a few counts. V and J are TRBV7-9 and TRBJ2-2; 7 bases are a match to TRBD1. The length of the CDR3 is 16 residues. The V and J ends lost 3 bases and 0 bases, in that order; junction bases with no gene match: 4. Germline loops: CDR1 SEHNR, CDR2 FQNEAQ (reference sequence). The CDR3 sequence is CASSFGQASNTGELFF. The CDR3 bases are TGTGCCAGCAGCTTCGGACAGGCGTCGAACACCGGGGAGCTGTTTTTT. Full variable domain (missing parts from reference TRBV7-9 and TRBJ2-2): DTGVSQNPRHKITKRGQNVTFRCDPISEHNRLYWYRQTLGQGPEFLTYFQNEAQLEKSRLLSDRFSAERPKGSFSTLEIQRTEQGDSAMYLCASSFGQASNTGELFFGEGSRLTVL.

This clonotype was picked up a small number of times. The chain combines TRBV7-2 with TRBJ2-1; 11 nucleotides agree with TRBD2. The germline gives CDR1 SGHTA, CDR2 FQGNSA. The CDR3 loop spans 15 amino acids. Trimming took 5 bases from V and 8 from J; bases not matched to a gene: 8. The CDR3 here is CASSPSGGPYDEQFF. CDR3 sequence (DNA): TGTGCCAGCAGCCCTAGCGGGGGGCCTTACGATGAGCAGTTCTTC.